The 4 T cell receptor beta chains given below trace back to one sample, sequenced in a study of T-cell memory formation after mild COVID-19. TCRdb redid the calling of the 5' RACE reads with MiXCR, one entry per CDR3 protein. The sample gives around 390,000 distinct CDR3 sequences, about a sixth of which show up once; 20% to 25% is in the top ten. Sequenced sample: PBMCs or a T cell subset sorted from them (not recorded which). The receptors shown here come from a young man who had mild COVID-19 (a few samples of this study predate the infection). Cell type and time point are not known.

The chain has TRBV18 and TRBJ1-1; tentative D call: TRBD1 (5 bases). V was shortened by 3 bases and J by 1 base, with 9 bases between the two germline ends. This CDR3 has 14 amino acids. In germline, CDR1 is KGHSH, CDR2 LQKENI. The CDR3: CASSPERGNTEAFF. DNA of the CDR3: TGTGCCAGCTCACCGGAGAGGGGGAACACTGAAGCTTTCTTT. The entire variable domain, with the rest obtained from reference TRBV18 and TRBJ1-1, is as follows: NAGVMQNPRHLVRRRGQEARLRCSPMKGHSHVYWYRQLPEEGLKFMVYLQKENIIDESGMPKERFSAEFPKEGPSILRIQQVVRGDSAAYFCASSPERGNTEAFFGQGTRLTVV.

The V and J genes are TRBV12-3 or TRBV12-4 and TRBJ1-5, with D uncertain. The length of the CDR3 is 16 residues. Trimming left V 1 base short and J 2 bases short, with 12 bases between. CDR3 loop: CASSLGGLMRNQPQHF. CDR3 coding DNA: TGTGCCAGCAGTTTAGGCGGCTTAATGCGCAATCAGCCCCAGCATTTT.

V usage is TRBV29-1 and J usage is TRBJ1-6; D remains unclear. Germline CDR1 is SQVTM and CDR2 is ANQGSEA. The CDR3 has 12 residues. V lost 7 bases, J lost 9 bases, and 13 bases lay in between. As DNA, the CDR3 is TGCAGCGCCCAGTCCGAAGGTTCACCCCTCCACTTT. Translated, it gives CSAQSEGSPLHF.

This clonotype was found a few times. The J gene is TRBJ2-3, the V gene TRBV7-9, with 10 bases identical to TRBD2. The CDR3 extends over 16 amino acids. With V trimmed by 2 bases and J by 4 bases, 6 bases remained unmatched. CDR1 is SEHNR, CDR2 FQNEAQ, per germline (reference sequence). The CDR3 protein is CASSLSRAGGPDTQYF. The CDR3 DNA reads TGTGCCAGCAGCTTATCCCGAGCGGGGGGGCCAGATACGCAGTATTTT.